The 10 T cell receptor beta chains given below trace back to one sample, sequenced in a study of blood T cell repertoires in COVID-19. Profiled with immunoSEQ multiplex PCR; TCRdb holds only in-frame clones, not every one. The table records hundreds of thousands of clones, 90% of them present only once. The sequenced sample consisted of PBMCs or T cells enriched from blood (not recorded which). The source of these receptors is a young woman with acute COVID-19.

The chain joins TRBV6-1 to TRBJ1-2; 7 bases are shared with TRBD1. The junction had 5 bases not matched to a gene; V was cut back by 0 bases and J by 1 base. The germline V gene encodes CDR1 MNHNS and CDR2 SASEGT. The CDR3 sequence is 16 residues long. The CDR3 reads CASSEAGTAYNYGYTF. The DNA for the CDR3 is TGTGCCAGCAGTGAAGCCGGGACAGCATATAACTATGGCTACACCTTC.

This rearrangement joins TRBV13 to TRBJ1-1; 7 nucleotides align to TRBD1. V gave up 1 base and J gave up 10 bases; unmatched junction bases: 3. The CDR3 sequence is 12 residues long. Germline CDR1 is PRHDT and CDR2 is FYEKMQ (reference sequence). CDR3 bases: TGTGCCAGCAGCTTAGATCAGGGGGTAGCTTTCTTT. It yields the protein CASSLDQGVAFF.

The gene calls are TRBV6-1 and TRBJ1-1; D possibly corresponds to TRBD1 (5 bases). From germline, CDR1 is MNHNS and CDR2 SASEGT. V was shortened by 1 base and J by 10 bases, with 16 bases between the two germline ends. The CDR3 runs 14 residues. Written as DNA, the CDR3 is TGTGCCAGCAGTGAAGGCCTACGGGGGAAAAGAGCTTTCTTT. The encoded protein is CASSEGLRGKRAFF.

The chain links TRBV7-8 to TRBJ2-4; 10 nucleotides line up with TRBD2. V shed 5 bases and J 8 bases; nucleotides not matched to a gene: 15. The CDR3 is 17 amino acids. Germline V lookup: CDR1 SGHVS, CDR2 FQNEAQ. CDR3: CASSRGGLASVLDIQYF. The CDR3 region has the DNA TGTGCCAGCAGCCGAGGGGGACTAGCGTCGGTTTTAGACATTCAGTACTTC. Using reference TRBV7-8 and TRBJ2-4 for the parts outside the CDR3, the full variable domain is GAGVSQSPRYKVAKRGQDVALRCDPISGHVSLFWYQQALGQGPEFLTYFQNEAQLDKSGLPSDRFFAERPEGSVSTLKIQRTQQEDSAVYLCASSRGGLASVLDIQYFGAGTRLSVL.

The gene calls are TRBV19 and TRBJ2-1, with 8 positions matching TRBD2. V shed 6 bases, J shed 8 bases, and the junction held 6 bases outside the gene matches. The CDR3 length is 13 residues. CDR1 and CDR2 (germline): LNHDA, SQIVND (reference sequence). CDR3 nucleotides: TGTGCCAGTAGGACAAGCGGGAGCCATGAGCAGTTCTTC. Translating it yields CASRTSGSHEQFF.

The V and J genes are TRBV3-1 (or the pseudogene TRBV3-2) and TRBJ2-1, with TRBD2 matching 7 bases. This CDR3 comprises 19 residues. Germline V gene lookup returns CDR1 LGHDT and CDR2 YNNKEL (reference sequence). J gave up 5 bases and V 4 bases, and 20 bases lay outside the gene matches. CDR3 bases: TGTGCCAGCAGCCCTATGGGTCTAGCGGTCTCTGGGGGGAACAATGAGCAGTTCTTC. Residues: CASSPMGLAVSGGNNEQFF.

V and J are TRBV6-5 and TRBJ1-1; D might be TRBD1 (5 bases). Trimming took 7 bases from V and 4 from J, leaving 16 bases between them. The CDR3 runs 14 residues. The germline V gene has CDR1 MNHEY and CDR2 SVGAGI. CDR3 bases: TGTGCCAGCACCCCCACACAGGTTCCCACTGAAGCTTTCTTT. Its translation is CASTPTQVPTEAFF.

The gene calls are TRBV29-1 and TRBJ2-5; TRBD1 is a possible D gene (6 bases). This CDR3 has 15 amino acids. Trimming shortened V by 3 bases and J by 1 base, and 15 bases separated the two germline ends. The germline V gene encodes CDR1 SQVTM and CDR2 ANQGSEA. CDR3 amino acids: CSVESPTGAQETQYF. In DNA, the CDR3 is TGCAGCGTTGAGTCCCCGACAGGAGCCCAAGAGACCCAGTACTTC.

J is TRBJ1-4 and V is TRBV7-9; D is unclear. Germline V gene sequence: CDR1 SEHNR, CDR2 FQNEAQ (reference sequence). The CDR3 consists of 14 residues. The V gene lost 1 base and the J gene lost 5 bases, with 8 bases spanning the gap. DNA for the CDR3: TGTGCCAGCAGCTTAGGAGGGTTCAATGAAAAACTGTTTTTT. Its translation: CASSLGGFNEKLFF.

This chain links TRBV3-1 (or the pseudogene TRBV3-2) with TRBJ2-1; a weak D match, TRBD2 (5 bases). The CDR3 has 11 residues. Germline CDR1 is LGHDT and CDR2 is YNNKEL (reference sequence). V shed 1 base and J shed 15 bases, with 10 bases lying between them. This chain's CDR3 is CASSQAWTRFF. CDR3 coding DNA: TGTGCCAGCAGCCAAGCATGGACTCGGTTCTTC.